This T cell receptor (beta chain) was sequenced for a study of cytomegalovirus exposure and HLA in healthy donors. Researchers ran the PCR with 60 Vbeta and 13 Jbeta primers. In the authors' methods: About 10 million shared chains were among some 80 million unique TCR beta chains counted in a later analysis. Generated by immunoSEQ multiplex PCR, the TCRdb table keeps only in-frame clones and is missing some. For V, J and clone size, that table is used; D and trimming come from the DNA. The sample comprises around 40,000 clones, roughly 80% of which are singletons, and roughly 1.4% rests with the top ten. Study results and caveats: Segments of the TCR beta V type were, in most cases, productive about 87% or about 30% of the time in an earlier analysis.

There are 17 residues in the CDR3. CDR1 is KGHSH and CDR2 is LQKENI in the germline V gene. The J segment lost 4 bases and the V segment lost 6 bases, leaving 12 bases of the junction unmatched. Concerning this clone: The target antigen is unknown.

This receptor was taken from a man aged 25 to 40 in good health and CMV-seronegative. The chain couples TRBV18 to TRBJ2-3; 11 nucleotides line up with TRBD1. The sequenced sample was PBMCs. CDR3 nucleotides: TGTGCCAGCTCCCACAACCCCGGGACAGGGGGTGCAGATACGCAGTATTTT. It encodes CASSHNPGTGGADTQYF.